This TCR beta chain was identified during a study of T cells in Graves' hyperthyroidism and ophthalmopathy. Germline lookup yields CDR1 SNHLY and CDR2 FYNNEI. CDR3 size: 13 residues. V was cut by 7 bases and J by 6 bases, with 13 bases left in between. This clonotype was detected only once. Its antigen is not known. Findings and caveats of the study: Clonotypes that were expanded in thyroid above 0.001 mostly appeared in blood too.

Each diagnosis drew on symptoms, thyroxine, TRAb, thyroid ultrasound and orbital computed tomography findings. The TCR beta CDR3 regions underwent amplification using RNA transcripts as the source. Researchers ran a first-round RT-PCR on the TCR CDR3 using the HTBI primer set. Via MiXCR, TCRdb re-called the multiplex PCR reads, giving one row per CDR3 protein. The sample carries approximately 600,000 distinct CDR3 sequences, 20% recorded once. Sequencing used blood. This TCR was recovered from a man aged 25-40 years with Graves' ophthalmopathy. The chain employs TRBV2 and TRBJ2-4; D could derive from TRBD1 or TRBD2 (6 bases each). DNA of the CDR3: TGTGCCAGCATACAGGGAGGTTCAAACATTCAGTACTTC. Its translation is CASIQGGSNIQYF.